This entry lists 7 T cell receptor beta chains sequenced from one sample in a study of T cells in Graves' hyperthyroidism and ophthalmopathy. Amplification of TCR beta CDR3 regions used RNA as the template. An initial round of RT-PCR targeting the TCR CDR3 relied on the HTBI primer set. TCRdb used MiXCR to reprocess the multiplex PCR reads, holding one entry per CDR3 protein. The data contain more than 350,000 distinct CDR3 sequences, about a sixth of them singletons. Sequenced input: blood. These receptors were taken from a woman aged 30 to 39 with Graves' hyperthyroidism that later progressed to Graves' ophthalmopathy.

This clonotype was observed at least ten times. CDR3 in DNA: TGTGCCAGTACCCGAAAAACGAGGGCCACTGAAGCTTTCTTT. Amino acids: CASTRKTRATEAFF. V is TRBV19 and J is TRBJ1-1; D gene uncertain. V lost 7 bases and J 4 bases, leaving 16 bases between the germline ends. The CDR3 has 14 residues. Germline CDR1 is LNHDA and CDR2 is SQIVND (reference sequence).

This chain links TRBV19 with TRBJ1-1; D unclear. V lost 4 bases and J 8 bases, leaving 11 bases between the germline ends. The CDR3 has 12 amino acids. The germline V gene has CDR1 LNHDA and CDR2 SQIVND (reference sequence). This CDR3 reads CASSRGWAEAFF. The CDR3 nucleotides are TGTGCCAGTAGTAGAGGGTGGGCGGAAGCTTTCTTT.

V gene TRBV7-9 combines with J gene TRBJ2-1, with D unresolved. CDR1 SEHNR and CDR2 FQNEAQ come from the germline V gene (reference sequence). The V gene lost 5 bases and the J gene lost 0 bases, with 11 bases spanning the gap. The CDR3 extends over 15 amino acids. CDR3 coding DNA: TGTGCCAGCAGCCCACGAGGAAGCTCCTACAATGAGCAGTTCTTC. The encoded protein is CASSPRGSSYNEQFF.

This clonotype has at least ten counts. The chain recombines TRBV2 with TRBJ2-3; 8 nucleotides line up with TRBD1. The ends lost 7 bases at V and 5 bases at J; junction bases unmatched: 14. The CDR3 has 16 amino acids. CDR1 is SNHLY and CDR2 is FYNNEI in the germline V gene. The CDR3 DNA sequence: TGTGCCAGCACCCAGGAACAGACAGGGGTTGTAGATACGCAGTATTTT. It is translated as CASTQEQTGVVDTQYF.

This clonotype was detected only a few times. The chain uses TRBV19 and TRBJ1-5; no clear D gene. V was cut by 5 bases and J by 0 bases, with 8 bases left in between. Germline CDR1 and CDR2: LNHDA and SQIVND (reference sequence). CDR3 size: 14 residues. For the CDR3, the DNA is TGTGCCAGTAGTCCTATACATAGCAATCAGCCCCAGCATTTT. Encoded protein: CASSPIHSNQPQHF.

A note on this clonotype: A much larger clone sits a single nucleotide away, making a read error possible. The rearrangement joins TRBV29-1 to TRBJ1-6, with 8 bases that match TRBD1. Trimming removed 5 bases from V and 9 bases from J; junction bases left unmatched: 9. Germline CDR1 is SQVTM and CDR2 is ANQGSEA. The CDR3 extends over 14 amino acids. Here the CDR3 reads CSVPSTGDSSPLHF. As DNA, the CDR3 is TGCAGCGTTCCCTCGACAGGGGATAGTTCACCCCTCCACTTT.

This clonotype occurred many times. The chain is built from TRBV12-3 or TRBV12-4 and TRBJ1-2; a possible D gene is TRBD1 (5 bases). V gave up 8 bases and J gave up 7 bases, with 23 bases separating them. The CDR3 has 15 residues. CDR3 region: CASGTFGVQLSGYTF. For the CDR3, the DNA is TGTGCCAGCGGGACTTTCGGGGTTCAATTAAGTGGCTACACCTTC.